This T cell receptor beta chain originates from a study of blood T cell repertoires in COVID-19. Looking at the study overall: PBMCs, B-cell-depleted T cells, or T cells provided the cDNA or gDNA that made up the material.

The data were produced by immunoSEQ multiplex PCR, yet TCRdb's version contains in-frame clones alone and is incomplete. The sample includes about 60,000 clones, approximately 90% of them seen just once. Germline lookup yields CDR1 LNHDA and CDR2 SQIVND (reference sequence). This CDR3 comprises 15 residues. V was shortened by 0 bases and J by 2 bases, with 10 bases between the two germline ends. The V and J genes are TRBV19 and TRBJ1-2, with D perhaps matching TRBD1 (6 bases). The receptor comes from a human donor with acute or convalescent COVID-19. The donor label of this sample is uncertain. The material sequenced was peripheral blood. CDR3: CASSIDPTGNYGYTF. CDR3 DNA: TGTGCCAGTAGTATAGATCCCACAGGGAACTATGGCTACACCTTC.